This T cell receptor beta chain is drawn from a study of response to subunit inactivated influenza vaccine (dated by TCRdb to between 2017 and 2018). For the wider study: To follow how T cells responded to a trivalent subunit inactivated influenza vaccine, the researchers relied on deep quantitative profiling of the T cell receptor repertoire. Summary of the overall study and its limitations: According to the authors, only a limited number of new T cells may be recruited by each seasonal influenza vaccination.

Library preparation was by RT-PCR. The sample was run on an Illumina HiSeq 2500. The public reads were run again by TCRdb, first through fastp at Q25 and then through MiXCR, and only productive beta chains were kept. Under each unique CDR3 protein, matching rows form one entry showing the most common genes and DNA. For this sample there are hundreds of thousands of distinct CDR3 sequences; approximately 7.7% appear just once. The biggest ten clones account for 13% of the sample. V and J lose 5 bases and 10 bases, and a span of 18 bases separates them. Measured from the cysteine to the phenylalanine, the CDR3 is 14 residues long. Just CDR3 DNA is preserved here, 42 bases in frame from base 1. The germline V gene yields SGHTA for CDR1 and FQGNSA for CDR2. On this clonotype itself: What antigen it recognizes has not been identified. No base qualities exist here, and no much larger clone lies one base off it.

The rearranged segments are TRBV7-2 and TRBJ2-1; the D segment is perhaps TRBD1 or TRBD2, each sharing 5 matched bases. Sequencing was performed on PBMCs from blood, taken less than 25 months after vaccination. The sequence came from a man aged 50 to 69 who received an inactivated influenza vaccine. Donor details come from another sample of the same person, matched by shared clones. The sequenced DNA: TGTGCCAGCAGCCTAGGGACCGGCAACAGGGAGCAGTTCTTC. Protein translation: CASSLGTGNREQFF. Joined to the reference TRBV7-2 and TRBJ2-1 proteins, this CDR3 gives the full variable domain: GAGVSQSPSNKVTEKGKDVELRCDPISGHTALYWYRQSLGQGLEFLIYFQGNSAPDKSGLPSDRFSAERTGGSVSTLTIQRTQQEDSAVYLCASSLGTGNREQFFGPGTRLTVL.